A selection of T cell receptor beta chains follows, all from one sample in a study of chemoradiotherapy in HPV16-positive cancers. Clones were sequenced by immunoSEQ multiplex PCR, and TCRdb holds only the in-frame ones, with some missing. Of about 24,000 clones listed, roughly 87% are singletons. The sequenced sample was blood, obtained from a patient who underwent chemoradiotherapy. These TCRs come from a human donor with HPV-associated anogenital cancer. CDR3s include the opening cysteine and the closing phenylalanine or tryptophan. D genes are given only for firm matches. Clone size is stated in some rows and not others, as once, few, many or a class when expanded.

j_call clone_size v_call d_call cdr3_aa cdr3_nt
TRBJ2-7 NA TRBV4-3 NA CASSQDLTYEQYF TGCGCCAGCAGCCAGGACCTGACCTACGAGCAGTACTTC
TRBJ1-1 NA TRBV6-6 NA CASIGTVKTEAFF TGTGCCAGCATAGGGACGGTGAAGACTGAAGCTTTCTTT
TRBJ1-2 NA TRBV11-2 TRBD1 CASSLRPDRTAEGGYTF TGTGCCAGCAGCCTGCGACCGGACAGGACCGCCGAGGGTGGCTACACCTTC
TRBJ2-5 NA TRBV27 TRBD1 CASSKATGGETQYF TGTGCCAGCAGCAAGGCTACAGGGGGAGAGACCCAGTACTTC
TRBJ2-3 NA TRBV5-4 NA CASTIDRSDTQYF TGTGCCAGCACCATTGACAGGTCAGATACGCAGTATTTT
TRBJ1-2 NA TRBV6-5 NA CASSQHSGKYGYTF TGTGCCAGCAGCCAGCATTCAGGGAAATATGGCTACACCTTC
TRBJ2-1 NA TRBV7-2 TRBD2 CASSLKLAGVSYNEQFF TGTGCCAGCAGCTTAAAACTAGCGGGGGTCTCATACAATGAGCAGTTCTTC
TRBJ2-7 NA TRBV15 NA CATSRGNFYEQYF TGTGCCACCAGCAGAGGGAACTTCTACGAGCAGTACTTC
TRBJ1-3 NA TRBV7-8 NA CASRPVSGNTIYF TGTGCCAGCAGGCCAGTGTCTGGAAACACCATATATTTT
TRBJ2-5 NA TRBV6-1 NA CASSEGLLSQETQYF TGTGCCAGCAGTGAAGGTTTACTATCCCAAGAGACCCAGTACTTC
TRBJ1-2 NA TRBV19 NA CASGPPNYGYTF TGTGCCAGTGGACCCCCTAACTATGGCTACACCTTC
TRBJ2-1 NA TRBV6-1 NA CASSEWSGNEQFF TGTGCCAGCAGTGAGTGGTCGGGCAATGAGCAGTTCTTC
TRBJ2-2 NA TRBV9 NA CASNGPSGAAGELFF TGTGCCAGCAACGGGCCCTCAGGGGCGGCCGGGGAGCTGTTTTTT
TRBJ2-4 NA TRBV11-2 TRBD2 CASSFAGGMEAKNIQYF TGTGCCAGCAGCTTTGCCGGGGGGATGGAAGCCAAAAACATTCAGTACTTC
TRBJ2-1 NA TRBV6-5 NA CASSYGTHNEQFF TGTGCCAGCAGTTACGGGACGCATAATGAGCAGTTCTTC
TRBJ2-5 NA TRBV5-1 NA CASSFGVQETQYF TGCGCCAGCAGCTTTGGGGTACAAGAGACCCAGTACTTC
TRBJ2-1 once TRBV7-2 TRBD2 CASSLDSGGAYEQFF TGTGCCAGCAGCTTAGATAGCGGGGGGGCCTATGAGCAGTTCTTC
TRBJ2-2 NA TRBV6-1 NA CASSESGPGSGELFF TGTGCCAGCAGTGAATCGGGCCCGGGCTCCGGGGAGCTGTTTTTT
TRBJ2-2 NA TRBV6-4 NA CASKAGRGGGELFF TGTGCCAGCAAGGCGGGCCGGGGCGGCGGGGAGCTGTTTTTT
TRBJ2-7 NA TRBV5-5 NA CASSWMTGTLTYEQYF TGTGCCAGCAGCTGGATGACAGGTACACTAACCTACGAGCAGTACTTC
TRBJ2-5 NA TRBV7-7 NA CASSLNRWGGLRTQYF TGTGCCAGCAGCTTAAATAGGTGGGGGGGCCTAAGAACCCAGTACTTC
TRBJ1-1 few TRBV27 TRBD1 CASNRQGPNTEAFF TGTGCCAGCAACCGACAGGGTCCGAACACTGAAGCTTTCTTT
TRBJ2-3 NA TRBV4-3 TRBD2 CASSPGLANTDTQYF TGCGCCAGCAGTCCAGGACTAGCGAACACAGATACGCAGTATTTT
TRBJ1-1 NA TRBV27 NA CASRFRQPGTEAFF TGTGCCAGCAGATTTAGACAGCCGGGGACTGAAGCTTTCTTT
TRBJ2-1 NA TRBV29-1 NA CSVEESSPYNEQFF TGCAGCGTTGAAGAGAGCTCGCCTTACAATGAGCAGTTCTTC
TRBJ2-7 NA TRBV6-1 TRBD1 CASSTRTGGTYEQYF TGTGCCAGCAGTACCCGGACAGGGGGCACCTACGAGCAGTACTTC
TRBJ2-1 NA TRBV11-2 TRBD2 CASSYQLTLAGRGDEQFF TGTGCCAGCAGCTACCAACTTACCCTAGCGGGGAGAGGCGATGAGCAGTTCTTC
TRBJ1-1 NA TRBV5-4 TRBD1 CASSPDRANTEAFF TGTGCCAGCAGCCCTGACAGGGCCAACACTGAAGCTTTCTTT
TRBJ2-1 NA TRBV11-3 TRBD2 CASSLGGSGRSYNEQFF TGTGCCAGCAGCTTAGGAGGTAGCGGGAGATCCTACAATGAGCAGTTCTTC